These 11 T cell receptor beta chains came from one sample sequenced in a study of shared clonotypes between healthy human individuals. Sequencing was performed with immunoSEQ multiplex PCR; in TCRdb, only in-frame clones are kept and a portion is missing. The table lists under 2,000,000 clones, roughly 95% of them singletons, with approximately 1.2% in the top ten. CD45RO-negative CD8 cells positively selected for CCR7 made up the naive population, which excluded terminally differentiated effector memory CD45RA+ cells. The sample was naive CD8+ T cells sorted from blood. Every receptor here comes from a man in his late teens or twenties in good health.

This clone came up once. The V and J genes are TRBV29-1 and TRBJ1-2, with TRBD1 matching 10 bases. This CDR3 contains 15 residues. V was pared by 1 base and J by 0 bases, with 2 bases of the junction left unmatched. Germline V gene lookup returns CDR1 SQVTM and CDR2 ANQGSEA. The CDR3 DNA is TGCAGCGTTGAAGTAGGACAGGGGGCTAACTATGGCTACACCTTC. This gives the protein CSVEVGQGANYGYTF.

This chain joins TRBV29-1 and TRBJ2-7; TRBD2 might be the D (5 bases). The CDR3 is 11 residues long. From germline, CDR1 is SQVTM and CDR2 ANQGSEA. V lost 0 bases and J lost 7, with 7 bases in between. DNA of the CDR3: TGCAGCGTTGAAGACGGGATTGAGCAGTACTTC. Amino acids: CSVEDGIEQYF.

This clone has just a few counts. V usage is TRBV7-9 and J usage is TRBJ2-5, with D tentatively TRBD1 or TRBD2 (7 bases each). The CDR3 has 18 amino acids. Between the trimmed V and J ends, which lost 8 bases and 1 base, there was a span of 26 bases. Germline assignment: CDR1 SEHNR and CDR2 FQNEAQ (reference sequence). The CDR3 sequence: CASDPHGQGGNIQETQYF. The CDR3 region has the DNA TGTGCCAGCGATCCCCATGGCCAGGGGGGGAATATCCAAGAGACCCAGTACTTC.

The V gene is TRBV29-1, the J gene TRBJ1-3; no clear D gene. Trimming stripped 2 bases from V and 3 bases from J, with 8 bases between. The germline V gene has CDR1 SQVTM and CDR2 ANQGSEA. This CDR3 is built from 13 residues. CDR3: CSVEPAVGNTIYF. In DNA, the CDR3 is TGCAGCGTTGAACCGGCAGTTGGAAACACCATATATTTT.

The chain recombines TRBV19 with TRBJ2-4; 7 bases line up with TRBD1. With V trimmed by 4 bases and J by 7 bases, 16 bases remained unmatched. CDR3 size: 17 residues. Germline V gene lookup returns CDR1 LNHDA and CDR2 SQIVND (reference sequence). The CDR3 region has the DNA TGTGCCAGTAGTACACATCGGGACAGCTTAGGGGAGAACATTCAGTACTTC. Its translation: CASSTHRDSLGENIQYF.

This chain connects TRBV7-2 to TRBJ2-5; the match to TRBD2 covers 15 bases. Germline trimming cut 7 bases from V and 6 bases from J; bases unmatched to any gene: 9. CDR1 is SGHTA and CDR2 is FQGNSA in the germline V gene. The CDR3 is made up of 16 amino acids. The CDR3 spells CASTTPGLAGGQTQYF. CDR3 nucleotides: TGTGCCAGCACCACACCCGGACTAGCGGGAGGGCAGACCCAGTACTTC.

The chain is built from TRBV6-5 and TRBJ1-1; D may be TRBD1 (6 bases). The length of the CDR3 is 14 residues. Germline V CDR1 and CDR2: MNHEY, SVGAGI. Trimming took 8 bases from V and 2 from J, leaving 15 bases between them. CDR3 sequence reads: CASLAGAGNTEAFF. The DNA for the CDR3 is TGTGCCAGCCTCGCAGGGGCCGGTAACACTGAAGCTTTCTTT.

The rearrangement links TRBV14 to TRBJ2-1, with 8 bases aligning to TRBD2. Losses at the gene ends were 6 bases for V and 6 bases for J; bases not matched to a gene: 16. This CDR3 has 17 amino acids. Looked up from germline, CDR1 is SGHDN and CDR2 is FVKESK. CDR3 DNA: TGTGCCAGCAGTCCGATCCCGGGACTAGGGTGGTTCAATGAGCAGTTCTTC. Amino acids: CASSPIPGLGWFNEQFF.

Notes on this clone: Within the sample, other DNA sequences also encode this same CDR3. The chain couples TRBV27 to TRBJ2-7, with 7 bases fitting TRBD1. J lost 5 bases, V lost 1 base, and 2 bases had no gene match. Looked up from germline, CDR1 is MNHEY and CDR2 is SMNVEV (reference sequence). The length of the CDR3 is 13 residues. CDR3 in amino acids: CASSLWTGDEQYF. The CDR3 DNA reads TGTGCCAGCAGTTTATGGACAGGTGACGAGCAGTACTTC.

CDR3 coding DNA: TGTGCCAGCAGTTTCGGAGGGGAAAACGGGGAGCTGTTTTTT. It encodes CASSFGGENGELFF. The chain carries TRBV2 and TRBJ2-2; a possible D gene is TRBD2 (6 bases). The CDR3 has 14 amino acids. Trimming stripped 5 bases from V and 7 bases from J, with 14 bases between. CDR1 is SNHLY, CDR2 FYNNEI, per germline.

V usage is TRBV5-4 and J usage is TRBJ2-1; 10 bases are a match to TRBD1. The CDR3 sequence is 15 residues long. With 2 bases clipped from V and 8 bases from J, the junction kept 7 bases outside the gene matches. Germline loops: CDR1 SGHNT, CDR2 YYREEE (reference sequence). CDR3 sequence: CASSFGTGVMDEQFF. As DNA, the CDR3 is TGTGCCAGCAGCTTCGGGACAGGGGTTATGGATGAGCAGTTCTTC.